A selection of T cell receptor beta chains follows, all from one sample in a study of sequential checkpoint blockade in melanoma. Sequenced by immunoSEQ multiplex PCR; TCRdb stores in-frame clones only, minus some. The sample has approximately 5,100 clones, about 31% seen once. The sample here was tumor tissue (inferred from file names), taken from a patient given nivolumab and ipilimumab in sequence. Every receptor here comes from a human donor with melanoma. The CDR3 runs from the conserved cysteine through the conserved F or W. Each record gives: CDR3 DNA, CDR3 protein, J gene, D gene, V gene, clone size, CDR3 length. A D gene is named only where the DNA matches it firmly. Size is stated for part of the rows, as once, few or many counts, or as a class when the clone is expanded.

TGTGCCAGCAGCGGACCGAGGGGGAACACCGGGGAGCTGTTTTTT,CASSGPRGNTGELFF,TRBJ2-2,.,TRBV11-3,medium-sized,15
TGTGCCAGCAGCCGGGGACTAGCGGGAGGCACAGATACGCAGTATTTT,CASSRGLAGGTDTQYF,TRBJ2-3,TRBD2,TRBV14,few,16
TGTGCCAGCAGTTTATTCCCGGACATTGTAGCCAAAAACATTCAGTACTTC,CASSLFPDIVAKNIQYF,TRBJ2-4,.,TRBV28,few,17
TGCGCCAGCAGTGAGTCAGGGGGGACTGAAGCTTTCTTT,CASSESGGTEAFF,TRBJ1-1,.,TRBV10-2,.,13
TGTGCCAGCAGCGAGACAGGGTTCTACTCTGGAAACACCATATATTTT,CASSETGFYSGNTIYF,TRBJ1-3,TRBD1,TRBV9,.,16
TGCGCCAGCAGCCAAGGGGCAGGGCAGAACACTGAAGCTTTCTTT,CASSQGAGQNTEAFF,TRBJ1-1,.,TRBV1,many,15
TGTGCCAGCAGCTTTCCGACTAGCGGGAGCAGCTCAGATACGCAGTATTTT,CASSFPTSGSSSDTQYF,TRBJ2-3,TRBD2,TRBV7-8,few,17
TGTGCCAGCAGGGACAGGGTACATGGCTACACCTTC,CASRDRVHGYTF,TRBJ1-2,TRBD1,TRBV9,medium-sized,12
TGTGCCAGCAGTTCGACAGGGCTGGGCTACACCTTC,CASSSTGLGYTF,TRBJ1-2,TRBD1,TRBV28,.,12
TGTGCCAGCAGCTTGGAACGGGGATCTAGCACAGATACGCAGTATTTT,CASSLERGSSTDTQYF,TRBJ2-3,.,TRBV11-3,few,16
TGTGCCAGTAGTCTTATAGACGGAAGCAATCAGCCCCAGCATTTT,CASSLIDGSNQPQHF,TRBJ1-5,.,TRBV19,.,15
TGTGCCATCGGACACAGGGACTCCTACGAGCAGTACTTC,CAIGHRDSYEQYF,TRBJ2-7,.,TRBV10-3,.,13
TGTGCCAGCAGTTCTAGCGGGAGTTACGAGCAGTACTTC,CASSSSGSYEQYF,TRBJ2-7,TRBD2,TRBV6-8,medium-sized,13
TGTGCCAGCAGCCCCGACACCTACCTCATGAACACTGAAGCTTTCTTT,CASSPDTYLMNTEAFF,TRBJ1-1,.,TRBV28,.,16
TGTGCCAGCAGTTTTGTACAAGGGTACGGGGAGCTGTTTTTT,CASSFVQGYGELFF,TRBJ2-2,.,TRBV28,.,14
TGTGCCAGCAGTACCACGGGACTAGCGGGGGTTCAAGAGACCCAGTACTTC,CASSTTGLAGVQETQYF,TRBJ2-5,TRBD2,TRBV28,few,17
TGCAGCGTTGAAACATTAACAGTTTCAGGTAGGAACTACGAGCAGTACTTC,CSVETLTVSGRNYEQYF,TRBJ2-7,.,TRBV29-1,.,17
TGTGCCAGTAGTATAGATAGGGCGGGACATTACAATGAGCAGTTCTTC,CASSIDRAGHYNEQFF,TRBJ2-1,.,TRBV19,.,16
TGTGCCAGTAGTATAGGGTGGGGTGGACCAGACGAGCAGTACTTC,CASSIGWGGPDEQYF,TRBJ2-7,.,TRBV19,.,15
TGCGCCAGCAGCTTGGGGAGCCAGCCCCAGCATTTT,CASSLGSQPQHF,TRBJ1-5,.,TRBV4-1,.,12
TGTGCCAGTAGTCTGGGACTAGCGGGAGCTGAGCAGTACTTC,CASSLGLAGAEQYF,TRBJ2-7,TRBD2,TRBV19,once,14
TGTGCCAGTAGTTTCACTAGCCGCGGCTACAATGAGCAGTTCTTC,CASSFTSRGYNEQFF,TRBJ2-1,.,TRBV19,.,15
TGTGCCAGCAGTCTCAGGGATTATGGCTACACCTTC,CASSLRDYGYTF,TRBJ1-2,.,TRBV28,few,12
TGTGCCAGCATCGGGTCGCGGGGTGAGCAGTTCTTC,CASIGSRGEQFF,TRBJ2-1,.,TRBV9,.,12
TGTGCCAGCGGAGGGGCGTACCAAGAGACCCAGTACTTC,CASGGAYQETQYF,TRBJ2-5,.,TRBV28,.,13
TGTGCCATCTCCCTCGAGGGCTCGGGTCAGCCCCAGCATTTT,CAISLEGSGQPQHF,TRBJ1-5,.,TRBV28,medium-sized,14
TGTGCCAGTACCTTAGGGGGGACGGTAAATAATTCACCCCTCCACTTT,CASTLGGTVNNSPLHF,TRBJ1-6,.,TRBV19,.,16
TGTGCCATCAGTGGTTTGGGTTTGTCGGGGGGCAATGAGCAGTTCTTC,CAISGLGLSGGNEQFF,TRBJ2-1,TRBD2,TRBV6-8,.,16
TGTGCCAGCAGTTTCACAGGCCCCGGGAATTCACCCCTCCACTTT,CASSFTGPGNSPLHF,TRBJ1-6,.,TRBV11-3,few,15
TGCGCCAGCAGCTTGGAAGGAAACTTGAACACTGAAGCTTTCTTT,CASSLEGNLNTEAFF,TRBJ1-1,.,TRBV5-1,.,15
TGTGCCGCCTATGAGAGGGACTCTATGGGGAACACTGAAGCTTTCTTT,CAAYERDSMGNTEAFF,TRBJ1-1,.,TRBV19,.,16
TGTGCCAGCAGCTTGCCCGGGACTAGCGGGGGGATAATAGATGAGCAGTTCTTC,CASSLPGTSGGIIDEQFF,TRBJ2-1,TRBD2,TRBV11-3,many,18
TGTGCCAGCAGTTACAACCCCCGGACTCAGACTAATCCGAACACCGGGGAGCTGTTTTTT,CASSYNPRTQTNPNTGELFF,TRBJ2-2,.,TRBV6-8,.,20
TGCGCCAGCAGCTCCTCCTCGCAGGTCAACACTGAAGCTTTCTTT,CASSSSSQVNTEAFF,TRBJ1-1,.,TRBV23-1,many,15
TGTGCCAGCTCACTAGAGCTCTCTGGGGCCAACGTCCTGACTTTC,CASSLELSGANVLTF,TRBJ2-6,.,TRBV18,few,15
TGTGCCAGCAGCCCCCTCGGGGCGGGGGGATCCTACGAGCAGTACTTC,CASSPLGAGGSYEQYF,TRBJ2-7,TRBD2,TRBV6-4,.,16
TGTGCCAGCAGTCCCTACCCGGACAGGCAAGAGACCCAGTACTTC,CASSPYPDRQETQYF,TRBJ2-5,TRBD1,TRBV6-8,.,15
TGTGCCAGCACCTTTCGGCAGGGGCCCACAACACGCACAGATACGCAGTATTTT,CASTFRQGPTTRTDTQYF,TRBJ2-3,.,TRBV28,.,18
TGCGCCAGCAGTGAATGGGGGTATAGCAATCAGCCCCAGCATTTT,CASSEWGYSNQPQHF,TRBJ1-5,.,TRBV10-2,medium-sized,15
TGTGCCAGCAGTTTTGCCGGCTCTGGAAACACCATATATTTT,CASSFAGSGNTIYF,TRBJ1-3,.,TRBV28,medium-sized,14
TGTGCCAGCAGCCCATACAGCACTGAAGCTTTCTTT,CASSPYSTEAFF,TRBJ1-1,.,TRBV14,medium-sized,12
TGTGCCAGCCACAGGACAGGGCCGAGCTATGGCTACACCTTC,CASHRTGPSYGYTF,TRBJ1-2,TRBD1,TRBV11-3,.,14
TGCGCCAGCAGCTTTTTCAAGAACACTGAAGCTTTCTTT,CASSFFKNTEAFF,TRBJ1-1,.,TRBV23-1,.,13
TGTGCCAGCAGTGTCAATATAAATCCGACTAGCGGAGCCTACGAGCAGTACTTC,CASSVNINPTSGAYEQYF,TRBJ2-7,TRBD2,TRBV9,few,18